What follows are 30 T cell receptor beta chains derived from one specimen sequenced in a study of OX40 agonist ivuxolimab in advanced cancers. TCRdb's copy holds only in-frame clones and misses some; the assay was immunoSEQ multiplex PCR. The repertoire holds about 30,000 clones, with 79% as singletons. This specimen consisted of CD4+ or CD8+ T cells sorted from blood, obtained in a trial of the OX40 agonist ivuxolimab. Every receptor here comes from an adult with an advanced solid tumor such as melanoma, head and neck, liver or kidney cancer.

This sequence joins TRBV9 and TRBJ1-2, with TRBD1 matching 8 bases. Per the germline V gene, CDR1 is SGDLS and CDR2 is YYNGEE. This CDR3 region has 13 residues. V lost 5 bases, J lost 4 bases, and 4 bases stayed unmatched. CDR3 in DNA: TGTGCCAGCAGTCCAGGGGGCGGCTATGGCTACACCTTC. Translated, it gives CASSPGGGYGYTF.

The rearrangement links TRBV7-9 to TRBJ2-5; D gene ambiguous. Trimming took off 3 bases at V and 2 bases at J, with 4 bases between the two ends. Per the germline V gene, CDR1 is SEHNR and CDR2 is FQNEAQ (reference sequence). The CDR3 sequence is 12 residues long. In DNA form, the CDR3 reads TGTGCCAGCAGCTTCGGGCAAGAGACCCAGTACTTC. Residues: CASSFGQETQYF.

The chain links TRBV30 to TRBJ1-2, with 7 positions matching TRBD1. The CDR3 has 14 amino acids. Germline CDR1 GTSNPN, CDR2 SVGIG (reference sequence). Trimming cost V 4 bases and J 3 bases; bases outside gene matches: 8. The CDR3 region is CAWKGQGVYYGYTF. CDR3 nucleotides: TGTGCCTGGAAGGGGCAGGGGGTCTACTATGGCTACACCTTC. Full variable domain (rest looked up from reference TRBV30 and TRBJ1-2): SQTIHQWPATLVQPVGSPLSLECTVEGTSNPNLYWYRQAAGRGLQLLFYSVGIGQISSEVPQNLSASRPQDRQFILSSKKLLLSDSGFYLCAWKGQGVYYGYTFGSGTRLTVV.

On this clone: At one boundary the junction diverges from the germline segment, which might be a read error. This chain links TRBV19 with TRBJ2-5; the match to TRBD2 covers 11 bases. This CDR3 spans 15 amino acids. Germline CDR1 is LNHDA and CDR2 is SQIVND (reference sequence). The CDR3 DNA reads TGTGCCAGTAGTGTTAGCGGGGGGGAACTAGAGATCCAGTACTTC. As protein: CASSVSGGELEIQYF.

The V and J genes are TRBV28 and TRBJ1-3; D remains ambiguous. The length of the CDR3 is 17 residues. Between the trimmed V and J ends, which lost 2 bases and 0 bases, there was a span of 14 bases. Germline-derived CDR1 and CDR2 are MDHEN and SYDVKM. CDR3 DNA sequence: TGTGCCAGCAGTTTAATTGTTACGGCGAGCTCTGGAAACACCATATATTTT. This gives the protein CASSLIVTASSGNTIYF. The full variable domain, in which reference TRBV28 and TRBJ1-3 provide the parts outside the CDR3, is DVKVTQSSRYLVKRTGEKVFLECVQDMDHENMFWYRQDPGLGLRLIYFSYDVKMKEKGDIPEGYSVSREKKERFSLILESASTNQTSMYLCASSLIVTASSGNTIYFGEGSWLTVV.

The chain joins TRBV5-1 to TRBJ1-2; D is unclear. The CDR3 totals 13 residues. V lost 3 bases and J 3 bases, leaving 9 bases between the germline ends. Germline V gene data show CDR1 as SGHRS and CDR2 as YFSETQ. CDR3 DNA: TGCGCCAGCAGCTCAACATTGGACTATGGCTACACCTTC. It codes for CASSSTLDYGYTF.

Worth noting for this clone: Other DNA sequences in the same sample also yield this CDR3. The chain employs TRBV11-3 and TRBJ2-3; D remains unclear. V was cut by 3 bases and J by 0 bases, with 7 bases left in between. The germline CDR1 and CDR2 sequences are SGHNT and YENEEA. This CDR3 is built from 14 residues. In nucleotides, the CDR3 is TGTGCCAGCAGCTTGACTTCTAGCACAGATACGCAGTATTTT. Its protein is CASSLTSSTDTQYF.

This clone was seen only once. This sequence joins TRBV19 and TRBJ1-1; unclear D gene. The germline gives CDR1 LNHDA, CDR2 SQIVND (reference sequence). V dropped 7 bases and J dropped 2 bases, with 5 bases sitting between them. This CDR3 is 11 amino acids long. This CDR3 reads CASNTNTEAFF. The CDR3 nucleotides read TGTGCCAGTAATACCAACACTGAAGCTTTCTTT.

This chain connects TRBV10-1 to TRBJ1-6; 10 bases match TRBD1. The germline gives CDR1 WNHNN, CDR2 SYGVQD (reference sequence). This CDR3 region has 16 residues. Germline trimming cut 3 bases from V and 9 bases from J; bases unmatched to any gene: 8. CDR3 sequence reads: CASSDPRQGAGSPLHF. In DNA form, the CDR3 reads TGCGCCAGCAGTGACCCTCGACAGGGGGCCGGTTCACCCCTCCACTTT.

In nucleotides, the CDR3 is TGTGCCAGCAGTTACTATAATGCCGACTACGAGCAGTACTTC. This encodes CASSYYNADYEQYF. V is TRBV6-5 and J is TRBJ2-7; D is undetermined. Germline CDR1 MNHEY, CDR2 SVGAGI. V was pared by 1 base and J by 3 bases, with 10 bases between. The CDR3 covers 14 residues.

About this clone itself: Other DNA sequences in the same sample also yield this CDR3. This chain connects TRBV9 to TRBJ1-1, with 10 bases matching TRBD1. This CDR3 spans 16 amino acids. V was pared by 4 bases and J by 1 base, with 7 bases of the junction left unmatched. Germline assignment: CDR1 SGDLS and CDR2 YYNGEE. For the CDR3, the DNA is TGTGCCAGCAGCCCGCGACAGGGGGCAGGGAACACTGAAGCTTTCTTT. It translates to CASSPRQGAGNTEAFF.

The V call is TRBV30, the J call TRBJ2-5, with D possibly called TRBD1 or TRBD2 (5 bases each). This CDR3 region has 12 residues. With 2 bases removed from V and 5 bases from J, the gap between germline ends came to 9 bases. CDR1 GTSNPN and CDR2 SVGIG come from the germline V gene (reference sequence). The CDR3 loop is CAWSRWGETQYF. The CDR3 bases are TGTGCCTGGAGTCGCTGGGGGGAGACCCAGTACTTC.

This rearrangement joins TRBV2 to TRBJ1-6; tentative D call: TRBD1 (6 bases). This CDR3 is 15 amino acids long. Looked up from germline, CDR1 is SNHLY and CDR2 is FYNNEI. Trimming shortened V by 7 bases and J by 4 bases, and 14 bases separated the two germline ends. Written as DNA, the CDR3 is TGTGCCAGCACTATCACAGGGAATTATAATTCACCCCTCCACTTT. It specifies CASTITGNYNSPLHF.

The chain employs TRBV5-1 and TRBJ2-7; a possible D gene is TRBD1 (6 bases). From germline, CDR1 is SGHRS and CDR2 YFSETQ. The CDR3 contains 14 residues. V was clipped by 5 bases and J by 3 bases, with 15 bases between them. The CDR3, as DNA: TGCGCCAGCAGGACTGACAGGTCCGGCTACGAGCAGTACTTC. Amino acid sequence: CASRTDRSGYEQYF.

V and J are TRBV5-5 and TRBJ2-7; D is perhaps TRBD2 (5 bases). V lost 0 bases and J 3 bases, leaving 16 bases between the germline ends. The CDR3 runs to 16 residues. Germline V gene sequence: CDR1 SGHKS, CDR2 YYEKEE (reference sequence). The CDR3, as DNA: TGTGCCAGCAGCTTGGACGTCAGGAGGTCCAACTACGAGCAGTACTTC. Translation: CASSLDVRRSNYEQYF.

V gene TRBV7-9 combines with J gene TRBJ1-2; 8 bases map to TRBD1. From germline, CDR1 is SEHNR and CDR2 FQNEAQ (reference sequence). Trimming removed 3 bases from V and 0 bases from J; junction bases left unmatched: 0. The CDR3 is 14 amino acids. This chain's CDR3 is CASSLDRANYGYTF. CDR3 DNA: TGTGCCAGCAGCTTGGACAGGGCTAACTATGGCTACACCTTC.

The CDR3 region is CASSVGTGTYEQYF. CDR3 DNA sequence: TGTGCCAGCAGCGTCGGGACAGGGACTTACGAGCAGTACTTC. The chain employs TRBV9 and TRBJ2-7; 9 bases line up with TRBD1. The CDR3 is made up of 14 amino acids. Germline CDR1 is SGDLS and CDR2 is YYNGEE. J lost 4 bases, V lost 2 bases, and 4 bases had no gene match.

The gene calls are TRBV6-1 and TRBJ2-5; perhaps TRBD1 as D (6 bases). Germline V gene sequence: CDR1 MNHNS, CDR2 SASEGT. The V and J ends lost 3 bases and 4 bases respectively, with 18 bases between them. The CDR3 spans 16 residues. CDR3 in DNA: TGTGCCAGCAGTGACGGTTTGATAATAGGGGGAGAGACCCAGTACTTC. Residues: CASSDGLIIGGETQYF.

The chain recombines TRBV29-1 with TRBJ1-1, with D hard to call. Trimming took 3 bases from V and 5 from J, leaving 13 bases between them. CDR1 and CDR2 from the germline V gene are SQVTM and ANQGSEA. This CDR3 is 13 amino acids long. The CDR3 DNA sequence: TGCAGCGTTGATTTCGGCGAGGGAACTGAAGCTTTCTTT. This gives the protein CSVDFGEGTEAFF.

The chain joins TRBV28 to TRBJ1-1; D is unclear. V lost 3 bases, J lost 3 bases, and 32 bases lay in between. In germline, CDR1 is MDHEN, CDR2 SYDVKM. The CDR3 contains 21 residues. The chain's CDR3 is CASSFQYSWEGSGIADTEAFF. CDR3 DNA: TGTGCCAGCAGTTTCCAATATTCCTGGGAGGGATCGGGCATCGCGGACACTGAAGCTTTCTTT. The whole variable domain, remainder taken from reference TRBV28 and TRBJ1-1, is DVKVTQSSRYLVKRTGEKVFLECVQDMDHENMFWYRQDPGLGLRLIYFSYDVKMKEKGDIPEGYSVSREKKERFSLILESASTNQTSMYLCASSFQYSWEGSGIADTEAFFGQGTRLTVV.

The rearrangement uses TRBV9 and TRBJ1-1; no definite D call. The CDR3 spans 14 residues. Germline values: CDR1 SGDLS, CDR2 YYNGEE. Trimming left V 2 bases short and J 0 bases short, with 8 bases between. CDR3 DNA: TGTGCCAGCAGCGTGTCCTCGATGAACACTGAAGCTTTCTTT. It yields the protein CASSVSSMNTEAFF.

This chain uses TRBV10-1 with TRBJ2-1, with 7 bases matching TRBD2. V lost 3 bases to trimming and J lost 4 bases; unmatched junction nucleotides: 3. The CDR3 extends over 14 amino acids. The V gene's germline CDR1 is WNHNN and CDR2 SYGVQD (reference sequence). This CDR3 is CASSELAQYNEQFF. CDR3 DNA: TGCGCCAGCAGTGAACTAGCGCAGTACAATGAGCAGTTCTTC.

The rearrangement uses TRBV19 and TRBJ1-2; weak D call: TRBD1 (5 bases). The CDR3 is made up of 16 amino acids. V was cut by 7 bases and J by 4 bases, with 22 bases left in between. Looked up from germline, CDR1 is LNHDA and CDR2 is SQIVND (reference sequence). The DNA for the CDR3 is TGTGCCAGTACCAGGGTTTTGAGATTTAATGCCTATGGCTACACCTTC. Amino acids: CASTRVLRFNAYGYTF.

This chain joins TRBV7-9 and TRBJ1-3; a possible D gene is TRBD1 (5 bases). Germline CDR1 SEHNR, CDR2 FQNEAQ (reference sequence). This CDR3 has 13 residues. Between the trimmed V and J ends, which lost 5 bases and 7 bases, there was a span of 12 bases. CDR3 DNA sequence: TGTGCCAGCAGCCCAGCGGGGGAGAACACCATATATTTT. Its translation: CASSPAGENTIYF. Using reference TRBV7-9 and TRBJ1-3 for the parts outside the CDR3, the full variable domain is DTGVSQNPRHKITKRGQNVTFRCDPISEHNRLYWYRQTLGQGPEFLTYFQNEAQLEKSRLLSDRFSAERPKGSFSTLEIQRTEQGDSAMYLCASSPAGENTIYFGEGSWLTVV.

V is TRBV7-6 and J is TRBJ1-6; 8 nucleotides match TRBD1. Trimming cost V 5 bases and J 9 bases; bases outside gene matches: 12. CDR3 length equals 16 residues. Per germline, CDR1 SGHVS and CDR2 FNYEAQ. The CDR3 DNA sequence: TGTGCCAGCAGCCCCCTGACAGGGGTCGGGAGTTCACCCCTCCACTTT. Amino acids: CASSPLTGVGSSPLHF.

V and J are TRBV5-1 and TRBJ2-3; D ambiguous. V was clipped by 7 bases and J by 2 bases, with 17 bases between them. The CDR3 loop spans 15 amino acids. CDR1 and CDR2 from the germline V gene are SGHRS and YFSETQ. For the CDR3, the DNA is TGCGCCAGCTCCAAACAGTCCTCTTACACAGATACGCAGTATTTT. The encoded protein is CASSKQSSYTDTQYF.

The V call is TRBV11-3, the J call TRBJ1-1, with 11 bases matching TRBD1. V lost 5 bases to trimming and J lost 3 bases; unmatched junction nucleotides: 8. The germline CDR1 and CDR2 sequences are SGHNT and YENEEA. CDR3 length: 16 residues. The CDR3 sequence is CASSQNRDRGYTEAFF. The CDR3 DNA reads TGTGCCAGCAGCCAAAACCGGGACAGGGGGTACACTGAAGCTTTCTTT.

The gene calls are TRBV5-1 and TRBJ1-1; D remains unclear. Trimming shortened V by 2 bases and J by 2 bases, and 10 bases separated the two germline ends. There are 14 residues in the CDR3. The germline V gene has CDR1 SGHRS and CDR2 YFSETQ. This CDR3 reads CASSFAGENTEAFF. CDR3 sequence (DNA): TGCGCCAGCAGCTTCGCAGGAGAAAACACTGAAGCTTTCTTT.

This chain joins TRBV7-9 and TRBJ2-1; D possibly corresponds to TRBD1 (6 bases). From germline, CDR1 is SEHNR and CDR2 FQNEAQ (reference sequence). This CDR3 spans 15 amino acids. Trimming cost V 7 bases and J 0 bases, with 13 bases left between them. The CDR3 is CASNPTGSSYNEQFF. As DNA, the CDR3 is TGTGCCAGCAATCCTACAGGGTCCTCCTACAATGAGCAGTTCTTC.

Only a few counts were recorded for this clone. This chain uses TRBV10-3 with TRBJ1-2; TRBD1 aligns across 8 bases. J lost 7 bases, V lost 5 bases, and 9 bases had no gene match. This CDR3 has 14 amino acids. Germline V gene sequence: CDR1 ENHRY, CDR2 SYGVKD. CDR3 loop: CAISLGQGTAGYTF. CDR3 coding DNA: TGTGCCATCAGTTTAGGACAGGGTACGGCTGGCTACACCTTC.